This T cell receptor beta chain was identified in a study of response to subunit inactivated influenza vaccine. This clonotype showed up just a few times. Germline V CDR1 and CDR2: SGHDT, YYEEEE. This CDR3 has 15 amino acids. Trimming pared 4 bases from V and 4 bases from J, leaving 15 bases between. TCRdb reanalysed the RT-PCR reads using MiXCR and keeps one entry per CDR3 protein. The table records about 540,000 distinct CDR3 sequences, approximately 20% of them present only once. The same sample was also studied in work on T cells expressing NK-cell markers. That report adds: It was by 5'RACE template switching with UMIs that TCR beta cDNA was made. One of eight sequenced donors was HCMV-seronegative; the other seven were seropositive. In 5 to 7 donors, dominant CD3+CD56+NKG2C+ clones formed roughly 1.0-7.5% of CD8+ cells. Clones of NKG2C+ T cells that had expanded were of unclear HCMV specificity.

The sequenced sample was CD4+ T cells sorted from PBMCs, obtained approximately 13 days after vaccination. The receptor was isolated from a man in his fifties who received an inactivated influenza vaccine. The V gene is TRBV5-6, the J gene TRBJ1-3, with D uncertain. As DNA, the CDR3 is TGTGCCAGCAGCGACCCCGAGGGCCTGGGAAACACCATATATTTT. Protein product: CASSDPEGLGNTIYF.